Below are 20 T cell receptor beta chains sequenced from a single sample in a study of early T cells in non-severe SARS-CoV-2 infection. MiXCR, applied by TCRdb to the 5' RACE reads, yields one record per CDR3 protein. The sample shows 65,000 to 75,000 distinct CDR3 sequences, more than 9% of them seen only once. Source material: whole blood. All receptors come from an adult who was a healthcare worker with PCR-confirmed SARS-CoV-2 infection or an uninfected control (not recorded which).

This clonotype was seen repeatedly, ten times or more. The V and J genes are TRBV20-1 and TRBJ2-7; 7 nucleotides match TRBD2. CDR3 length: 13 amino acids. The V and J ends lost 6 bases and 6 bases, in that order; junction bases with no gene match: 11. The V gene's germline CDR1 is DFQATT and CDR2 SNEGSKA (reference sequence). CDR3 loop: CSAAGTLGSEQYF. The CDR3 region has the DNA TGCAGTGCAGCGGGGACTTTAGGATCCGAGCAGTACTTC.

This clonotype was found many times. The CDR3, as DNA: TGTGCCAGCAGCTGGGTGAGGAACACTGAAGCTTTCTTT. It specifies CASSWVRNTEAFF. The chain uses TRBV7-9 and TRBJ1-1; no reliable D call. The V gene's germline CDR1 is SEHNR and CDR2 FQNEAQ (reference sequence). CDR3 length equals 13 residues. Trimming took 4 bases from V and 1 from J, leaving 7 bases between them.

Many counts were recorded for this clonotype. The J gene is TRBJ2-5, the V gene TRBV7-6; D is ambiguous. Germline V lookup: CDR1 SGHVS, CDR2 FNYEAQ. The CDR3 covers 14 residues. V was shortened by 1 base and J by 5 bases, with 11 bases between the two germline ends. CDR3 DNA sequence: TGTGCCAGCAGCTTAGGGTTCGGGCGCGAGACCCAGTACTTC. Translating gives CASSLGFGRETQYF. The full variable domain, with the rest looked up from reference TRBV7-6 and TRBJ2-5, is GAGVSQSPRYKVTKRGQDVALRCDPISGHVSLYWYRQALGQGPEFLTYFNYEAQQDKSGLPNDRFSAERPEGSISTLTIQRTEQRDSAMYRCASSLGFGRETQYFGPGTRLLVL.

This clonotype was recorded at least ten times. V usage is TRBV6-1 and J usage is TRBJ2-5; tentative D call: TRBD2 (6 bases). Deletions cut 2 bases from V and 0 bases from J, with 16 bases between. There are 17 residues in the CDR3. The V gene's germline CDR1 is MNHNS and CDR2 SASEGT. CDR3: CASSERAGGLYQETQYF. Written as DNA, the CDR3 is TGTGCCAGCAGTGAACGTGCTGGGGGACTGTACCAAGAGACCCAGTACTTC.

This clonotype occurred many times. The CDR3 DNA reads TGTGCCAGCAGTAGCCAGGCAGAAGCTTTCTTT. Translation gives CASSSQAEAFF. This chain links TRBV12-3 or TRBV12-4 with TRBJ1-1; D remains ambiguous. The CDR3 length is 11 residues. Trimming took off 5 bases at V and 8 bases at J, with 9 bases between the two ends.

There are a few counts of this clonotype. This chain links TRBV15 with TRBJ2-5; 10 positions agree with TRBD2. The CDR3 has 14 amino acids. Germline V lookup: CDR1 LNHNV, CDR2 YYDKDF (reference sequence). The junction had 3 bases not matched to a gene; V was cut back by 8 bases and J by 0 bases. The DNA for the CDR3 is TGTGCCACCCTAGCGGGGGACAACCAAGAGACCCAGTACTTC. Translated, it gives CATLAGDNQETQYF.

The sample holds many counts of this clonotype. The genes are TRBV7-3 and TRBJ2-3; D is unresolved. This CDR3 comprises 16 residues. CDR1 and CDR2 from the germline V gene are SGHTA and FQGTGA. With 0 bases removed from V and 6 bases from J, the gap between germline ends came to 16 bases. CDR3 sequence reads: CASSLTGLDGSDTQYF. The DNA of the CDR3 is TGTGCCAGCAGCTTAACAGGCCTAGACGGTTCTGATACGCAGTATTTT. The full variable domain, completed using reference TRBV7-3 and TRBJ2-3, is GAGVSQTPSNKVTEKGKYVELRCDPISGHTALYWYRQSLGQGPEFLIYFQGTGAADDSGLPNDRFFAVRPEGSVSTLKIQRTERGDSAVYLCASSLTGLDGSDTQYFGPGTRLTVL.

In its sample, this clonotype was seen many times. This chain links TRBV28 with TRBJ2-7, with a possible D match to TRBD2 (5 bases). V dropped 8 bases and J dropped 2 bases, with 16 bases sitting between them. Germline V gene sequence: CDR1 MDHEN, CDR2 SYDVKM. The CDR3 is 14 residues long. The CDR3 protein is CASGESTHAYEQYF. CDR3 DNA sequence: TGTGCCAGCGGGGAGTCGACACATGCCTACGAGCAGTACTTC. Full variable domain (missing parts from reference TRBV28 and TRBJ2-7): DVKVTQSSRYLVKRTGEKVFLECVQDMDHENMFWYRQDPGLGLRLIYFSYDVKMKEKGDIPEGYSVSREKKERFSLILESASTNQTSMYLCASGESTHAYEQYFGPGTRLTVT.

V and J are TRBV18 and TRBJ1-3, with D tentatively TRBD1 (5 bases). This CDR3 spans 15 amino acids. Germline V CDR1 and CDR2: KGHSH, LQKENI. Trimming pared 3 bases from V and 0 bases from J, leaving 9 bases between. The CDR3 region is CASSPPGTSGNTIYF. The CDR3 nucleotides are TGTGCCAGCTCACCTCCCGGGACCTCTGGAAACACCATATATTTT.

The chain uses TRBV5-1 and TRBJ1-4, with a possible D match to TRBD1 (5 bases). Trimming took off 4 bases at V and 7 bases at J, with 14 bases between the two ends. The CDR3 is made up of 14 amino acids. The V gene's germline CDR1 is SGHRS and CDR2 YFSETQ. The CDR3 protein is CASSPREGLEKLFF. The DNA of the CDR3 is TGCGCCAGCAGCCCCAGGGAAGGGCTTGAAAAACTGTTTTTT.

This clonotype was seen ten or more times. The chain carries TRBV7-3 and TRBJ2-2; D is tentatively TRBD1 or TRBD2 (6 bases each). The CDR3 has 17 residues. Between the trimmed V and J ends, which lost 5 bases and 1 base, there was a span of 17 bases. The germline V gene has CDR1 SGHTA and CDR2 FQGTGA. CDR3 region: CASSPGGSRGNTGELFF. The CDR3 DNA reads as TGTGCCAGCAGCCCCGGGGGCAGCAGGGGGAACACCGGGGAGCTGTTTTTT.

This clonotype appeared many times. The genes are TRBV15 and TRBJ2-6; D is unclear. This CDR3 has 17 residues. Germline-derived CDR1 and CDR2 are LNHNV and YYDKDF (reference sequence). V lost 2 bases, J lost 0 bases, and 11 bases lay in between. The CDR3 nucleotides read TGTGCCACCAGCAGAACGGGCTCCAGCTCTGGGGCCAACGTCCTGACTTTC. As protein: CATSRTGSSSGANVLTF.

This clonotype turned up a few times. The chain is built from TRBV11-3 and TRBJ1-1, with no clear D. V lost 5 bases and J 5 bases, leaving 9 bases between the germline ends. Germline V lookup: CDR1 SGHNT, CDR2 YENEEA. The length of the CDR3 is 12 residues. The CDR3 bases are TGTGCCAGCAGCAAGAAGAGGACTGAAGCTTTCTTT. This codes for CASSKKRTEAFF. The entire variable domain, with the rest obtained from reference TRBV11-3 and TRBJ1-1, is as follows: EAGVVQSPRYKIIEKKQPVAFWCNPISGHNTLYWYLQNLGQGPELLIRYENEEAVDDSQLPKDRFSAERLKGVDSTLKIQPAELGDSAVYLCASSKKRTEAFFGQGTRLTVV.

This clonotype was observed at least ten times. The CDR3 DNA is TGTGCCAGCAGCCCAGCGGGAAGTTTTGGAGATACGCAGTATTTT. The encoded protein is CASSPAGSFGDTQYF. The genes are TRBV7-8 and TRBJ2-3; 7 bases align to TRBD2. The germline V gene has CDR1 SGHVS and CDR2 FQNEAQ. Losses at the gene ends were 5 bases for V and 5 bases for J; bases not matched to a gene: 10. The CDR3 sequence is 15 residues long.

This clonotype was found a few times. V usage is TRBV6-1 and J usage is TRBJ2-3; D is uncertain. Germline values: CDR1 MNHNS, CDR2 SASEGT. V was pared by 2 bases and J by 2 bases, with 11 bases between. The CDR3 consists of 15 residues. CDR3 DNA: TGTGCCAGCAGTGAATTGAATCACGCCACAGATACGCAGTATTTT. Translated: CASSELNHATDTQYF.

At least ten counts were recorded for this clonotype. The V gene is TRBV11-2, the J gene TRBJ2-7; D is unresolved. The CDR3 runs 13 residues. The V end lost 1 base, the J end lost 4 bases, and 8 bases lay between the germline ends. Per germline, CDR1 SGHAT and CDR2 FQNNGV. This CDR3 reads CASSLGSTYEQYF. CDR3 nucleotides: TGTGCCAGCAGCTTAGGATCAACTTACGAGCAGTACTTC.

This clonotype was seen ten or more times. V usage is TRBV6-2 or TRBV6-3 and J usage is TRBJ1-1; 9 positions match TRBD1. Germline lookup yields CDR1 MNHEY and CDR2 SVGEGT. The junction had 4 bases not matched to a gene; V was cut back by 0 bases and J by 2 bases. The CDR3 is 16 amino acids. CDR3 region: CASSYSKDRGNTEAFF. CDR3 sequence (DNA): TGTGCCAGCAGTTACTCGAAGGACAGGGGAAACACTGAAGCTTTCTTT.

The chain couples TRBV11-2 to TRBJ2-7; 7 nucleotides match TRBD1. CDR3 size: 15 residues. Per germline, CDR1 SGHAT and CDR2 FQNNGV. Trimming took 5 bases from V and 5 from J; bases not matched to a gene: 12. CDR3 in DNA: TGTGCCAGCAGCCTAACAGGGGCAGGGGCCGACGAGCAGTACTTC. This encodes CASSLTGAGADEQYF.

This clonotype showed up many times. The V and J genes are TRBV7-6 and TRBJ1-1, with 10 bases fitting TRBD1. Germline V lookup: CDR1 SGHVS, CDR2 FNYEAQ. The CDR3 is made up of 17 amino acids. V lost 3 bases to trimming and J lost 1 base; unmatched junction nucleotides: 8. The CDR3 region is CASSFLDRGRRNTEAFF. CDR3 sequence (DNA): TGTGCCAGCAGCTTCCTGGACAGGGGGAGGAGGAACACTGAAGCTTTCTTT.

This clonotype has a count of ten or more. The V gene is TRBV19, the J gene TRBJ1-5; 8 bases are a match to TRBD1. This CDR3 is built from 14 residues. CDR1 and CDR2 (germline): LNHDA, SQIVND (reference sequence). The junction had 10 bases not matched to a gene; V was cut back by 6 bases and J by 9 bases. CDR3 protein: CASSQGTGPLPQHF. CDR3 bases: TGTGCCAGTAGCCAAGGGACAGGTCCCTTGCCCCAGCATTTT.